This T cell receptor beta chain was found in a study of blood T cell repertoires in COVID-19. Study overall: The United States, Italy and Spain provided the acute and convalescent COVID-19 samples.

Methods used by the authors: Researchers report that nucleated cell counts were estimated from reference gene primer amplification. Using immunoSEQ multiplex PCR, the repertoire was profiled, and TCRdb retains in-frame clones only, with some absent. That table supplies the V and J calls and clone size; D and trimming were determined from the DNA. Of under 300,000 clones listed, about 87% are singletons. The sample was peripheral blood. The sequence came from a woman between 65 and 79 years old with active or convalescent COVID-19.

The CDR3 sequence: CASSLTAGANVLTF. DNA of the CDR3: TGCGCCAGCAGCTTGACAGCTGGGGCCAACGTCCTGACTTTC. The chain employs TRBV5-1 and TRBJ2-6; D unresolved. The germline V gene has CDR1 SGHRS and CDR2 YFSETQ. This CDR3 region has 14 residues. With 1 base removed from V and 2 bases from J, the gap between germline ends came to 4 bases.